This TCR beta chain was sequenced for a study of T cell responses to AZD1222 COVID-19 vaccine. Turning to the study itself: Pooling covered second doses at about 4 or about 12 weeks.

The assay was immunoSEQ multiplex PCR, and TCRdb's table has in-frame clones only and misses some. This sample has under 150,000 clones, with 70% to 90% found just once. A remark on this clone: The antigen is unknown.

Study-level findings and limits: Females outnumbered males among donors, who were mostly white British; clonal diversity was possibly underestimated. Elevations in Spike-specific TCR breadth and depth followed administration of two AZD1222 doses. Repertoires in all cases were sampled only once the peak T cell response had passed.

The CDR3 covers 14 residues. Trimming shortened V by 5 bases and J by 3 bases, and 12 bases separated the two germline ends. Looked up from germline, CDR1 is LNHNV and CDR2 is YYDKDF (reference sequence). The sequence came from an adult in good health. The chain is built from TRBV15 and TRBJ2-3; possible D gene TRBD2, 6 bases. Sequenced material: peripheral blood, taken on day 0 of AZD1222 vaccination. CDR3 in DNA: TGTGCCACCAGCTCACGACTAGTAACAGATACGCAGTATTTT. Translating gives CATSSRLVTDTQYF.